This TCR beta chain was identified during a study of T-cell reconstitution after alpha-beta-depleted transplantation in children (TCRdb year 2016). At the level of the whole study: T-cell immune reconstitution after TCRalphabeta/CD19-depleted allogeneic hematopoietic cell transplantation in children was quantitatively tracked in the study by means of TCR repertoire profiling.

Concerning this clonotype itself: Its antigen is unknown. No much larger clone is present one base from it, and per-base qualities are unavailable.

The library was prepared using PCR. Sequencing was carried out with an Illumina HiSeq 2500. TCR library preparation used molecular barcoding, with unique molecular identifiers applied to normalize quantification of the TCRbeta repertoire. TCRdb passed the public sequencing reads through fastp at Q25 and MiXCR, retaining productive beta sequences. Each entry is one CDR3 protein sequence, shown with its most common DNA and genes. The sample profile shows around 400,000 distinct CDR3 sequences; approximately 11% of them were found once. Of the sample, roughly 5.5% falls within the top ten clones. The CDR3 runs 14 amino acids, cysteine and phenylalanine included. Only the CDR3 region is kept as DNA, spanning 42 bases read in frame from base 1. V lost 2 bases and J lost 1 base; the stretch between them is 8 bases long. The germline V gene provides CDR1 KGHSH and CDR2 LQKENI.

The rearranged chain carries TRBV18 and TRBJ1-1; no D gene is confidently identified. The receptor comes from a human donor who donated a stem cell graft to a child with acute myeloid leukemia. Sequenced material: PBMCs from the stem cell graft donor, taken from the stem cell graft. The sequence in DNA is TGTGCCAGCTCACCAGAGATTTCGAACACTGAAGCTTTCTTT. It is translated as CASSPEISNTEAFF.